This TCR beta chain was sequenced in a study of cytomegalovirus exposure and HLA in healthy donors. Between the trimmed V and J ends, which lost 5 bases and 4 bases, there was a span of 9 bases. The CDR3 is 13 residues long. Germline V gene data show CDR1 as LNHDA and CDR2 as SQIVND (reference sequence). The PCR used 60 Vbeta and 13 Jbeta primers. Clones were read by immunoSEQ multiplex PCR, and TCRdb kept only the in-frame ones, dropping some. The sample holds 100,000 or so clones, about four fifths seen once. Nominal health characterized the donors when sampled, though unrecorded immune exposures were likely. Study results and limitations: Presence/absence analyses assumed roughly uniform sequencing depth across donors, which may not hold.

As regards this clone: Its target is unknown. The sample holds other DNA sequences that translate to the same CDR3.

The gene calls are TRBV19 and TRBJ2-1, with D perhaps matching TRBD2 (6 bases). The sequence was obtained from a man aged 35 to 55 in good health and CMV-seropositive. The sequencing input was PBMCs. CDR3 nucleotides: TGTGCCAGTAGTCCCCGGGGGTACAATGAGCAGTTCTTC. It codes for CASSPRGYNEQFF.